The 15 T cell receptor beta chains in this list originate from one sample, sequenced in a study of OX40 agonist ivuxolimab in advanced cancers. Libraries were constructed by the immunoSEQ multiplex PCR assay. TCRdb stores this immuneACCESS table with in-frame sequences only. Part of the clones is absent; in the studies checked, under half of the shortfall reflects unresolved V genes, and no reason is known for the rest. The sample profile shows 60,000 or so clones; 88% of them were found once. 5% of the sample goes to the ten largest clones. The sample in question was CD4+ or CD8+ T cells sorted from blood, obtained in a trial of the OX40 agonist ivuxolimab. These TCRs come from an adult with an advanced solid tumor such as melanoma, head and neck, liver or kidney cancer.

DNA for the CDR3: TGTGCCATCAGTGAGTCGGGATCGACTCCAGGGGGCTACACCTTC. The encoded protein is CAISESGSTPGGYTF. V and J are TRBV10-3 and TRBJ1-2, with TRBD1 as a possible D gene (5 bases). This CDR3 region has 15 residues. V was cut by 0 bases and J by 8 bases, with 16 bases left in between. Germline V gene lookup returns CDR1 ENHRY and CDR2 SYGVKD.

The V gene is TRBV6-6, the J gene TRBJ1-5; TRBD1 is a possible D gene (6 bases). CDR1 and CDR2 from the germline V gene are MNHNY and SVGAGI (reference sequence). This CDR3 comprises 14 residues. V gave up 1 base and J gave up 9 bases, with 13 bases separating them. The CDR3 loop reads CASSYLGGEGPQHF. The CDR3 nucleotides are TGTGCCAGCAGTTACTTGGGGGGCGAGGGGCCCCAGCATTTT.

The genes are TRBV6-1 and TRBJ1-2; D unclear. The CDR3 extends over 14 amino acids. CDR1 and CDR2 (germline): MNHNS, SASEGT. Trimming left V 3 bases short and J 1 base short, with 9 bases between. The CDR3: CASSEGGVNYGYTF. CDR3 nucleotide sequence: TGTGCCAGCAGTGAGGGCGGAGTTAACTATGGCTACACCTTC.

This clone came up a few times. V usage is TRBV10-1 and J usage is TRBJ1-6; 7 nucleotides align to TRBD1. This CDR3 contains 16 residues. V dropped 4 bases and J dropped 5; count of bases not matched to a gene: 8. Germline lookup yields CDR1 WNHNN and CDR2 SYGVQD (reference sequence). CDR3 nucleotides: TGCGCCAGCAGTGGCCAGCCGGGACAGCATAATTCACCCCTCCACTTT. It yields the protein CASSGQPGQHNSPLHF.

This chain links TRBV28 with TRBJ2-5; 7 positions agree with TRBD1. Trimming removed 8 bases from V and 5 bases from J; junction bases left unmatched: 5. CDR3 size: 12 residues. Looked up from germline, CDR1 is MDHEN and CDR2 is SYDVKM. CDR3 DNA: TGTGCCAGCGAGACAGGGAGTGAGACCCAGTACTTC. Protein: CASETGSETQYF.

The CDR3 sequence is CASHLSGTGVEETQYF. The CDR3 nucleotides are TGCGCCAGCCATCTTTCCGGGACAGGGGTGGAAGAGACCCAGTACTTC. The V call is TRBV5-1, the J call TRBJ2-5; 10 nucleotides line up with TRBD1. CDR3 length: 16 residues. Trimming took 7 bases from V and 3 from J; bases not matched to a gene: 12. The germline CDR1 and CDR2 sequences are SGHRS and YFSETQ. Drawing the rest from reference TRBV5-1 and TRBJ2-5, the complete variable domain is KAGVTQTPRYLIKTRGQQVTLSCSPISGHRSVSWYQQTPGQGLQFLFEYFSETQRNKGNFPGRFSGRQFSNSRSEMNVSTLELGDSALYLCASHLSGTGVEETQYFGPGTRLLVL.

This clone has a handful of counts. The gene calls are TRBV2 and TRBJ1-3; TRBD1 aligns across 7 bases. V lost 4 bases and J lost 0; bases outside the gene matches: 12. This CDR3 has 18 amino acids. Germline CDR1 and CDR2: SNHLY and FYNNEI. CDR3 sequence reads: CASSVLSGQSSSGNTIYF. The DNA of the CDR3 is TGTGCCAGCAGTGTCTTGTCGGGACAGTCTAGCTCTGGAAACACCATATATTTT.

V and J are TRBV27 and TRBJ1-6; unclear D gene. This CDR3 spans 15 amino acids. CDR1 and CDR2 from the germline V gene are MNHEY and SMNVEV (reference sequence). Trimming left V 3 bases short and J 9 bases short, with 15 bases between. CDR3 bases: TGTGCCAGCAGTTTTGGTTTATTAGAGGGTTCACCCCTCCACTTT. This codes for CASSFGLLEGSPLHF.

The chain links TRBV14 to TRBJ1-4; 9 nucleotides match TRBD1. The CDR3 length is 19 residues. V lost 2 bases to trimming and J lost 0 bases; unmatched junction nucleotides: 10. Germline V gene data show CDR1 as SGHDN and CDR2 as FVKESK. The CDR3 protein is CASSQRNQRQGATNEKLFF. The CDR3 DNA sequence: TGTGCCAGCAGCCAACGCAACCAGCGACAGGGGGCAACTAATGAAAAACTGTTTTTT.

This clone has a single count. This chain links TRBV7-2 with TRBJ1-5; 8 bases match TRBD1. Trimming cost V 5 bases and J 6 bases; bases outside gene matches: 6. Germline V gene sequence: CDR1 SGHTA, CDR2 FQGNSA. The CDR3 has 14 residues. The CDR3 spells CASSRQGTGQPQHF. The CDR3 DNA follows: TGTGCCAGCAGCCGACAGGGGACTGGTCAGCCCCAGCATTTT. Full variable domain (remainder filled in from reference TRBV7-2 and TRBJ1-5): GAGVSQSPSNKVTEKGKDVELRCDPISGHTALYWYRQSLGQGLEFLIYFQGNSAPDKSGLPSDRFSAERTGGSVSTLTIQRTQQEDSAVYLCASSRQGTGQPQHFGDGTRLSIL.

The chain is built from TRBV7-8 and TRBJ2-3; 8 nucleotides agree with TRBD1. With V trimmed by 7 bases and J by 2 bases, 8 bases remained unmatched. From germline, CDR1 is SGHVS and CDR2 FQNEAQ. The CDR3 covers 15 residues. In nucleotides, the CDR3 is TGTGCCAGCAACCCCGGGACAGGTTCCACAGATACGCAGTATTTT. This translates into CASNPGTGSTDTQYF.

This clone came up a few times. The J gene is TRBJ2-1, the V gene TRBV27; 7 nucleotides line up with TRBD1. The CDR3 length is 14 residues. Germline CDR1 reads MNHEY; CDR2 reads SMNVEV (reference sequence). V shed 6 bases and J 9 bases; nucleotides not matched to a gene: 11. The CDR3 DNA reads TGTGCCAGCAGGGGACAAAACTCAGGGGGTGAGCAGTTCTTC. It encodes CASRGQNSGGEQFF.

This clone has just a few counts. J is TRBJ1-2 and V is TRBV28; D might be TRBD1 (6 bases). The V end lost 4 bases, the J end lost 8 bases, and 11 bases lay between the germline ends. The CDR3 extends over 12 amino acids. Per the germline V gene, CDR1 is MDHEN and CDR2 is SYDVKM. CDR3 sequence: CASSWETGGYTF. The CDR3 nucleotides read TGTGCCAGCAGTTGGGAGACAGGCGGCTACACCTTC.

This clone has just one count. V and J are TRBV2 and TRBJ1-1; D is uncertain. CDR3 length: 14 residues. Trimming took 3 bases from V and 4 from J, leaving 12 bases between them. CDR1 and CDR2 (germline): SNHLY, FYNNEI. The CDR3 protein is CASSDQGKATEAFF. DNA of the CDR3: TGTGCCAGCAGTGATCAAGGGAAAGCCACTGAAGCTTTCTTT.

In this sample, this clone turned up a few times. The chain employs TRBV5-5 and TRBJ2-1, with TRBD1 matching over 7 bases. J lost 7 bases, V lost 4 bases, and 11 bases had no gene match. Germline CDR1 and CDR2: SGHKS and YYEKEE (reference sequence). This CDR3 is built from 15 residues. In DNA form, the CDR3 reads TGTGCCAGCAGCCTGACAGGGCAGGGTTGGAATGAGCAGTTCTTC. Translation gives CASSLTGQGWNEQFF. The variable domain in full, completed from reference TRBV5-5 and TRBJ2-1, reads DAGVTQSPTHLIKTRGQQVTLRCSPISGHKSVSWYQQVLGQGPQFIFQYYEKEERGRGNFPDRFSARQFPNYSSELNVNALLLGDSALYLCASSLTGQGWNEQFFGPGTRLTVL.